A selection of T cell receptor beta chains follows, all from one sample in a study of blood T cell repertoires in COVID-19. Using immunoSEQ multiplex PCR, the repertoire was profiled, and TCRdb retains in-frame clones only, with some absent. The sample shows about 480,000 clones, about 89% of them seen only once. Sequencing used peripheral blood. The receptor source for this set is a woman under 40 with acute or convalescent COVID-19. Both conserved end residues are part of each CDR3. D genes are given only for firm matches. Rows may omit the clone size; those that give it use once, few, many or a size class.

D gene	V gene	clone size	J gene	CDR3 DNA	CDR3 protein
.	TRBV7-9	.	TRBJ1-1	TGTGCCAGCAGCTTAGCGGGCTCCGGTGGAGCTTTCTTT	CASSLAGSGGAFF
TRBD1	TRBV6-5	.	TRBJ2-7	TGTGCCAGCAGTTCGAACAGGGGACCCTACGAGCAGTACTTC	CASSSNRGPYEQYF
TRBD1	TRBV27	.	TRBJ2-7	TGTGCCAGCAGTTCAACGGACAGGGTCTACGAGCAGTACTTC	CASSSTDRVYEQYF
.	TRBV4-1	.	TRBJ2-5	TGCGCCAGCCGAGGAAGCGCCCAAGAGACCCAGTACTTC	CASRGSAQETQYF
TRBD1	TRBV11-2	once	TRBJ2-3	TGTGCCAGCAGCTTAGATTCAGGGGGCGGTTCAGATACGCAGTATTTT	CASSLDSGGGSDTQYF
TRBD1	TRBV9	.	TRBJ1-3	TGTGCCAGCAGCGTAGGTAAGGGACAGGGAGCCAACCATGGAAACACCATATATTTT	CASSVGKGQGANHGNTIYF
.	TRBV19	.	TRBJ1-1	TGTGCCAGTAGTCCGCGACAAAACACTGAAGCTTTCTTT	CASSPRQNTEAFF
TRBD1	TRBV6-1	.	TRBJ1-2	TGTGCCAGCAGTGAAGCCGCAGGGGGATTCGATGGCTACACCTTC	CASSEAAGGFDGYTF
.	TRBV7-2	.	TRBJ2-5	TGTGCCAGCAGCTTAGAGAGGGTGACCCAGTACTTC	CASSLERVTQYF
.	TRBV5-4	.	TRBJ1-3	TGTGCCAGCAGCCAAAGGGGAAATGGAAACACCATATATTTT	CASSQRGNGNTIYF
TRBD1	TRBV11-3	.	TRBJ2-1	TGTGCCAGCAGCCGGGACAGATTCAATGAGCAGTTCTTC	CASSRDRFNEQFF
.	TRBV19	.	TRBJ2-7	TGTGCCAGTAGTATTACCGGACAGCTCTACGAGCAGTACTTC	CASSITGQLYEQYF
TRBD1	TRBV10-3	.	TRBJ2-2	TGTGCCATCAGTGAGCCGACCGGGACAGGGAACACCGGGGAGCTGTTTTTT	CAISEPTGTGNTGELFF
TRBD1	TRBV4-1	.	TRBJ1-5	TGCGCCAGCAGCCAGCCGGGACAGGGCATCAATCAGCCCCAGCATTTT	CASSQPGQGINQPQHF
.	TRBV7-9	once	TRBJ2-7	TGTGCCAGCACCACCGGGACAAGGACCTACGAGCAGTACTTC	CASTTGTRTYEQYF
TRBD2	TRBV9	once	TRBJ2-7	TGTGCCAGCAGCGTAGAGGGCGGGGGACTCGCCTCCTACGAGCAGTACTTC	CASSVEGGGLASYEQYF